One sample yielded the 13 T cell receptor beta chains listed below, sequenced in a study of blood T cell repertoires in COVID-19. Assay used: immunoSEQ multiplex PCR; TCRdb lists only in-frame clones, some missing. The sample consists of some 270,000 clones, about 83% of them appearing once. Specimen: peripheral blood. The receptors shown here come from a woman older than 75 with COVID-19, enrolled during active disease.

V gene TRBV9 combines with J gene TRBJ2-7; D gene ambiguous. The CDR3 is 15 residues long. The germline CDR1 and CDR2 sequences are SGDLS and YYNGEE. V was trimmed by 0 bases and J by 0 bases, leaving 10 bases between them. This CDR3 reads CASSVEAGHSYEQYF. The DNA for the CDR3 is TGTGCCAGCAGCGTAGAGGCAGGCCACTCCTACGAGCAGTACTTC. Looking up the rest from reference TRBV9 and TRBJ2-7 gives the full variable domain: DSGVTQTPKHLITATGQRVTLRCSPRSGDLSVYWYQQSLDQGLQFLIQYYNGEERAKGNILERFSAQQFPDLHSELNLSSLELGDSALYFCASSVEAGHSYEQYFGPGTRLTVT.

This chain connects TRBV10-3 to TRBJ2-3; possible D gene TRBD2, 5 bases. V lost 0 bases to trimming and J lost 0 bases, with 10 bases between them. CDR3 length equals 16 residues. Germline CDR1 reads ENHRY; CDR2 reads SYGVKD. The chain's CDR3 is CAISESRAESTDTQYF. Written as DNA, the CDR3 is TGTGCCATCAGTGAGTCGAGGGCGGAGAGCACAGATACGCAGTATTTT.

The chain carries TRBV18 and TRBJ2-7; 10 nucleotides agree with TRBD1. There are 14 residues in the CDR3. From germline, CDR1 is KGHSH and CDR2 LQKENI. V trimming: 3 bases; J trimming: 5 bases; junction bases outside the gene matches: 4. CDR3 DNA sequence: TGTGCCAGCTCACCGAGGACAGGGGGGGACGAGCAGTACTTC. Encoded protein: CASSPRTGGDEQYF.

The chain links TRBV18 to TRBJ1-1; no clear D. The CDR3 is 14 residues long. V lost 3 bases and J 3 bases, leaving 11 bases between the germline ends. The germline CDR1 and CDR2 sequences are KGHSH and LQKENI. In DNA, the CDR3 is TGTGCCAGCTCACCCAGTGAGGTTGACACTGAAGCTTTCTTT. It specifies CASSPSEVDTEAFF.

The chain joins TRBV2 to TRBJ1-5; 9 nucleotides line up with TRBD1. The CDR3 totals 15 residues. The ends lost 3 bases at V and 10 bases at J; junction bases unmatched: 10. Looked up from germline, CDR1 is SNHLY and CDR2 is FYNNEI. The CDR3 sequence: CASSETGQGGRPQHF. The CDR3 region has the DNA TGTGCCAGCAGTGAGACGGGACAGGGCGGACGACCCCAGCATTTT.

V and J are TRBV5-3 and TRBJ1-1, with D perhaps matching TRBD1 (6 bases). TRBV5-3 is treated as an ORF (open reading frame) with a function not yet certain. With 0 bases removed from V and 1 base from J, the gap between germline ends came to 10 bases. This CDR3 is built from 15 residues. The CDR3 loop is CARSLEQGENTEAFF. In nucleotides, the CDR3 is TGTGCCAGAAGCTTGGAACAGGGTGAGAACACTGAAGCTTTCTTT.

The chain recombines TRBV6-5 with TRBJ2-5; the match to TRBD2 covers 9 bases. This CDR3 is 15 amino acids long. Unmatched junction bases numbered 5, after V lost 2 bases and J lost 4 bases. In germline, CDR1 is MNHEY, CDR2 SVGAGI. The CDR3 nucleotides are TGTGCCAGCAGTTACGCCCTAGCGGGGATAGAGACCCAGTACTTC. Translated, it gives CASSYALAGIETQYF.

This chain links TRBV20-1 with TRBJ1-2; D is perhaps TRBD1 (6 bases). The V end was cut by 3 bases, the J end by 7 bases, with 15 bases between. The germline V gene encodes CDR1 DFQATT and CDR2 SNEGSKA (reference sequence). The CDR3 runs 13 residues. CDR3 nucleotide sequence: TGCAGTGCTAGTCAGGGGTCAGGAAGTGGCTACACCTTC. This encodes CSASQGSGSGYTF.

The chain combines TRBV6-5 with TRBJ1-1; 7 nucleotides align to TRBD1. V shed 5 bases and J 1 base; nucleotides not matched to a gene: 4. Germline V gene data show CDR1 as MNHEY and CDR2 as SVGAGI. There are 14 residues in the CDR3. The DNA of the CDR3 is TGTGCCAGCAGTCCCGGGACAGCGAACACTGAAGCTTTCTTT. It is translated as CASSPGTANTEAFF.

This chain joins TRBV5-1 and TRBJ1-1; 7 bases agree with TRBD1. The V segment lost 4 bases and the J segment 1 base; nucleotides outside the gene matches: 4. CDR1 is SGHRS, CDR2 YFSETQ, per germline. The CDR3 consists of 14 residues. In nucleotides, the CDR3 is TGCGCCAGCAGCACCGGGACAGCGAACACTGAAGCTTTCTTT. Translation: CASSTGTANTEAFF.

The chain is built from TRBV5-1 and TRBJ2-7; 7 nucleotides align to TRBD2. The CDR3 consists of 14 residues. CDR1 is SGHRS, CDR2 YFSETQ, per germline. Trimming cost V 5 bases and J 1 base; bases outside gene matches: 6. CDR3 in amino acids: CASSTHSGSYEQYF. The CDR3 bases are TGCGCCAGCAGTACCCATAGCGGGTCCTACGAGCAGTACTTC. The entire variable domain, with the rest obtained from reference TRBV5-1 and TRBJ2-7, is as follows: KAGVTQTPRYLIKTRGQQVTLSCSPISGHRSVSWYQQTPGQGLQFLFEYFSETQRNKGNFPGRFSGRQFSNSRSEMNVSTLELGDSALYLCASSTHSGSYEQYFGPGTRLTVT.

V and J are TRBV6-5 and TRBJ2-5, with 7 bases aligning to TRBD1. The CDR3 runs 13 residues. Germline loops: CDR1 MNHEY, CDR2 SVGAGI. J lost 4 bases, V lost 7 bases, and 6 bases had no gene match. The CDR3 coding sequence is TGTGCCAGCACCAGACAGGGTGGAGAGACCCAGTACTTC. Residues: CASTRQGGETQYF.

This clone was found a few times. This CDR3 is CASSLVGRTGQITEAFF. CDR3 DNA sequence: TGCGCCAGCAGCTTGGTTGGGAGGACAGGTCAGATAACTGAAGCTTTCTTT. The J gene is TRBJ1-1, the V gene TRBV5-1, with 7 nucleotides matching TRBD1. Per germline, CDR1 SGHRS and CDR2 YFSETQ. This CDR3 spans 17 amino acids. After removal of 0 bases from V and 5 bases from J, the junction contained 13 bases not matched to a gene.